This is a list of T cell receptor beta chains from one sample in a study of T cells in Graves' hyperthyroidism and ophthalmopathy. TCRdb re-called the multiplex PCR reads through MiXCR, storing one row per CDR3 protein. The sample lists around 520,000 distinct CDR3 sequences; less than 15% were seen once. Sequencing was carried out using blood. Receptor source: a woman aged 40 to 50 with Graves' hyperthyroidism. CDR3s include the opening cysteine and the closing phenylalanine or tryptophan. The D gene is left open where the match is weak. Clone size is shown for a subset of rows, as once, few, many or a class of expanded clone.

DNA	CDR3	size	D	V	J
TGTGCCAGCAGTGCTGGGACAGGGATTTCTTACGAGCAGTACTTC	CASSAGTGISYEQYF	many	TRBD1	TRBV27	TRBJ2-7
TGCGCCAGCAGCTTGGGGGTCGGATCCTATCCAGACGAGCAGTACTTC	CASSLGVGSYPDEQYF	.	.	TRBV5-1	TRBJ2-7
TGCGCCAGCAGCCTAGCAGGGGGGACCCACGAGCAGTACTTC	CASSLAGGTHEQYF	.	.	TRBV4-1	TRBJ2-7
TGTGCCAGCAGTCCTTGGGCTAGCGGGAGTACAGATACGCAGTATTTT	CASSPWASGSTDTQYF	many	TRBD2	TRBV12-3/TRBV12-4	TRBJ2-3
TGTGCCAGCAGCCTAAGGACCGATATGAACACTGAAGCTTTCTTT	CASSLRTDMNTEAFF	many	.	TRBV3-1	TRBJ1-1
TGTGCCAGCAGCTTAGGTGTGGTTAATGAGCAGTTCTTC	CASSLGVVNEQFF	many	.	TRBV11-2	TRBJ2-1
TGTGCCAGCAGCCAAGACTTAGCGGGAGGTAAAGATACGCAGTATTTT	CASSQDLAGGKDTQYF	many	TRBD2	TRBV3-1	TRBJ2-3
TGTGCCAGCAGCGATGGACAGGGGGGAAACACCATATATTTT	CASSDGQGGNTIYF	.	TRBD1	TRBV11-2	TRBJ1-3
TGTGCCAGCAGTTGGAAAGGAGCCTACGAGCAGTACTTC	CASSWKGAYEQYF	.	.	TRBV12-3/TRBV12-4	TRBJ2-7
TGTGCCAGCTCACCCCGTGCGGAACGCTACGAGCAGTACTTC	CASSPRAERYEQYF	many	.	TRBV18	TRBJ2-7
TGTGCCAGCAGGGAAGGGGGTACCGGGGAGCTGTTTTTT	CASREGGTGELFF	few	.	TRBV6-1	TRBJ2-2
TGTGCCAGCAGGAGAGGAGGGTCCGAGCAGTACTTC	CASRRGGSEQYF	.	.	TRBV25-1	TRBJ2-7
TGTGCCAGCGGTACTAACTATGGCTACACCTTC	CASGTNYGYTF	many	.	TRBV27	TRBJ1-2
TGCAGCGTTGTCCAATGGGTGAGCTCCTACAATGAGCAGTTCTTC	CSVVQWVSSYNEQFF	many	.	TRBV29-1	TRBJ2-1
TGTGCCAGCAGTTCCCCCCGGACTAGCGGGAGGGCAGATACGCAGTATTTT	CASSSPRTSGRADTQYF	many	TRBD2	TRBV28	TRBJ2-3
TGCAGCGTCAGAAGGGACGGGACTATACCATCCGGGGAGCTGTTTTTT	CSVRRDGTIPSGELFF	.	TRBD2	TRBV29-1	TRBJ2-2
TGCAGTGCTAATATCCTTATGAACACTGAAGCTTTCTTT	CSANILMNTEAFF	.	.	TRBV20-1	TRBJ1-1
TGTGCCAGCAGCGAGGGGACAGGGGTCAATCAGCCCCAGCATTTT	CASSEGTGVNQPQHF	.	TRBD1	TRBV12-3/TRBV12-4	TRBJ1-5
TGTGCCAGCAGTTTATCGGGACAGGGTAATTCACCCCTCCACTTT	CASSLSGQGNSPLHF	many	TRBD1	TRBV27	TRBJ1-6
TGTGCCGGCAGAAGCGGGGGCGCCGCTGAAGCTTTCTTT	CAGRSGGAAEAFF	many	.	TRBV12-3/TRBV12-4	TRBJ1-1
TGTGCCAGCAGTGGGACCGGGACACAGAACACTGAAGCTTTCTTT	CASSGTGTQNTEAFF	.	.	TRBV6-2/TRBV6-3	TRBJ1-1
TGTGCCAGCAGCTTAGATTCACTAGCGGGAGGCCTAGACAATGGGCAGTTCTTC	CASSLDSLAGGLDNGQFF	.	TRBD2	TRBV11-2	TRBJ2-1
TGTGCCAGCAGTTGGTTTTTAAGGTCCTACGAGCAGTACTTC	CASSWFLRSYEQYF	.	.	TRBV28	TRBJ2-7
TGCAGTGCTAGTCGGGACACCTCTGGAAACACCATATATTTT	CSASRDTSGNTIYF	many	.	TRBV20-1	TRBJ1-3
TGTGCCAGCAGGTTACGGACTAGCGGGATGGAGACCCAGTACTTC	CASRLRTSGMETQYF	few	TRBD2	TRBV28	TRBJ2-5
TGTGCCAGCAGTATGGGAGCGGTGGATGAAAAACTGTTTTTT	CASSMGAVDEKLFF	many	.	TRBV2	TRBJ1-4
TGCAGTGCCACCGGGACTAGCCTAAACAATGAGCAGTTCTTC	CSATGTSLNNEQFF	.	TRBD2	TRBV20-1	TRBJ2-1
TGTGCCAGCAGTATCCAAGGGGGCCGGGCTGGGAACGAGCAGTACTTC	CASSIQGGRAGNEQYF	large	TRBD1	TRBV28	TRBJ2-7
TGTGCCAGCATCAGGACTGAGAGCTCCTACAATGAGCAGTTCTTC	CASIRTESSYNEQFF	few	.	TRBV6-2/TRBV6-3	TRBJ2-1
TGTGCCAGCGTACCGACAGGCATGAACACTGAAGCTTTCTTT	CASVPTGMNTEAFF	many	.	TRBV5-5	TRBJ1-1
TGTGCCAGCAGCGGGAGTTGGGGCCGAGATAACTATGGCTACACCTTC	CASSGSWGRDNYGYTF	many	.	TRBV9	TRBJ1-2
TGCAGCGTTGAGTCGGGACAGGGGAACACTGAAGCTTTCTTT	CSVESGQGNTEAFF	many	TRBD1	TRBV29-1	TRBJ1-1
TGTGCCAGCAGGGGTTACAACGATGAGCAGTTCTTC	CASRGYNDEQFF	many	.	TRBV28	TRBJ2-1
TGTGCCATCAGTGAACAGGGGGTGAATTCACCCCTCCACTTT	CAISEQGVNSPLHF	.	TRBD1	TRBV10-3	TRBJ1-6
TGCGCCAGCAGCTTGGGACTAGCGGGCCGGGGAGGTACGCAGTATTTT	CASSLGLAGRGGTQYF	.	TRBD2	TRBV5-1	TRBJ2-3
TGTGCCAGCAGCTTAGACGTGGATACGCAGTATTTT	CASSLDVDTQYF	many	.	TRBV7-9	TRBJ2-3
TGTGCCAGCAGTTTGTGGCCAAACACCGGGGAGCTGTTTTTT	CASSLWPNTGELFF	many	.	TRBV12-3/TRBV12-4	TRBJ2-2
TGTGCCAGCAGCGCCCCGTCCATTTATTCACCCCTCCACTTT	CASSAPSIYSPLHF	.	.	TRBV9	TRBJ1-6
TGTGCCAGCAGCTTGGTCGCGAGTGGGGCCGGGGGCAATGAGCAGTTCTTC	CASSLVASGAGGNEQFF	few	.	TRBV5-8	TRBJ2-1
TGTGCCAGCAGCCCCGCCGTTGTTCAGTACTTC	CASSPAVVQYF	many	.	TRBV7-9	TRBJ2-5
TGTGCCAGCAGCTTTGGTCCGGACAGGGCACGCTACACCTTC	CASSFGPDRARYTF	once	TRBD1	TRBV13	TRBJ1-2
TGTGCCATCAGTGGAGACAGGGGTTGGGCCAACGTCCTGACTTTC	CAISGDRGWANVLTF	.	TRBD1	TRBV10-3	TRBJ2-6
TGCAGTGCTAAATCCGGGACAATTATGAACACTGAAGCTTTCTTT	CSAKSGTIMNTEAFF	many	.	TRBV20-1	TRBJ1-1
TGTGCCAGTAGTACCCGACAGGGGGCCGGCAATCAGCCCCAGCATTTT	CASSTRQGAGNQPQHF	.	TRBD1	TRBV19	TRBJ1-5
TGTGCCATCAGGGAGACAGGGAACGCTGAAGCTTTCTTT	CAIRETGNAEAFF	few	TRBD1	TRBV10-3	TRBJ1-1
TGTGCCAGCAGTCGAGAACAGGGGACCTACAATGAGCAGTTCTTC	CASSREQGTYNEQFF	few	TRBD1	TRBV7-9	TRBJ2-1
TGTGCCAGCAGCTTAGATGTGGGCCAGCCCCAGCATTTT	CASSLDVGQPQHF	.	.	TRBV11-2	TRBJ1-5
TGTGCCAGCAGCTTGAGTCTAATGCAAGAGACCCAGTACTTC	CASSLSLMQETQYF	.	.	TRBV2	TRBJ2-5
TGTGCCAGCAGTTTGGGGAGGTGGGCTGAAGCTTTCTTT	CASSLGRWAEAFF	.	.	TRBV27	TRBJ1-1
TGTGCCAGCAGCAAAACCCATTACGAGCAGTACTTC	CASSKTHYEQYF	many	.	TRBV6-1	TRBJ2-7
TGTGCCAGCAGCTCCTATGACTCTTCTAATGAGCAGTTCTTC	CASSSYDSSNEQFF	many	.	TRBV7-9	TRBJ2-1
TGTGCCAGCAGGATGACAGGGAATCAGCCCCAGCATTTT	CASRMTGNQPQHF	.	TRBD1	TRBV6-1	TRBJ1-5
TGTGCCAGCAGCTTAGTGGACGAGCAGTACTTC	CASSLVDEQYF	many	.	TRBV7-9	TRBJ2-7
TGTGCCAGCAGCCCGAACAGGGGGAAGGGTGAAGCTTTCTTT	CASSPNRGKGEAFF	few	TRBD1	TRBV7-9	TRBJ1-1
TGTGCCAGCAGTCGAACCGGGACAGGGGACACCGGGGAGCTGTTTTTT	CASSRTGTGDTGELFF	many	TRBD1	TRBV6-1	TRBJ2-2
TGTGCCAGCAGCTTAGAATATGGCGGCTACACCTTC	CASSLEYGGYTF	.	.	TRBV7-9	TRBJ1-2
TGCGCCAGCACGTCCGGGACCTCCTACAATGAGCAGTTCTTC	CASTSGTSYNEQFF	.	.	TRBV7-9	TRBJ2-1
TGTGCCAGCAGTACCGGGACAGGGCGCGTAGATACGCAGTATTTT	CASSTGTGRVDTQYF	.	TRBD1	TRBV12-3/TRBV12-4	TRBJ2-3
TGTGCCAGCAGCACCGGACTAGCGGGGGGAACAAGGCCCCAGTACTTC	CASSTGLAGGTRPQYF	many	TRBD2	TRBV7-2	TRBJ2-5
TGCAGTGTACTAGCGGGAGCTAACTCCTACGAGCAGTACTTC	CSVLAGANSYEQYF	many	TRBD2	TRBV20-1	TRBJ2-7